Below, 8 T cell receptor beta chains from the same sample are listed, as sequenced in a study of low-dose radiotherapy and immunotherapy resistance in tumors. Described time point: after trial treatment. Regarding treatment: LDRT plus nivolumab, ipilimumab, low-dose cyclophosphamide and aspirin (RACIN trial). Primers targeting TRAV and TRBV primed first-strand cDNA, covering alpha and beta chains. The authors ran around 22 PCR cycles to amplify TCRs with a constant-region primer and V-primer adapter. TCRdb reanalysed the reads using MiXCR and keeps one entry per CDR3 protein. The sample contains approximately 46,000 distinct CDR3 sequences, about 25% of which appear only once. Sequences were derived from PBMCs, sampled after low-dose radiotherapy plus immunotherapy. The receptors shown here come from a male donor with prostate cancer.

This clonotype has a count of ten or more. Germline is not matched at one junction end, which may reflect a read error. The rearrangement joins TRBV18 to TRBJ2-1, with TRBD1 matching 9 bases. CDR3 length equals 14 residues. Looked up from germline, CDR1 is KGHSH and CDR2 is LQKENI. The CDR3 DNA follows: TGTGCCAACTCACAGGGGGCGCCGGGCAATGAGCAGTTCTTC. It is translated as CANSQGAPGNEQFF. Filled out from reference TRBV18 and TRBJ2-1, the complete variable domain reads NAGVMQNPRHLVRRRGQEARLRCSPMKGHSHVYWYRQLPEEGLKFMVYLQKENIIDESGMPKERFSAEFPKEGPSILRIQQVVRGDSAAYFCANSQGAPGNEQFFGPGTRLTVL.

About this clonotype itself: The junction departs from germline at one end; a sequencing error may be responsible. V gene TRBV5-3 combines with J gene TRBJ1-1; D not certain. TRBV5-3 is reported as an ORF; its role is uncertain. CDR3 length: 14 residues. The CDR3 loop is CASSLWVETHQAFF. Here the CDR3 DNA reads TGTGCCAGCAGCTTGTGGGTAGAGACACACCAAGCTTTCTTT.

This clonotype was seen at least ten times. The chain joins TRBV11-3 to TRBJ2-7; D is ambiguous. This CDR3 is 14 amino acids long. Germline assignment: CDR1 SGHNT and CDR2 YENEEA. V dropped 1 base and J dropped 1 base, with 8 bases sitting between them. The CDR3 DNA reads TGTGCCAGCAGCTTAGGACCGGCATCCTACGAGCAGTACTTC. It yields the protein CASSLGPASYEQYF. Supplemented by reference TRBV11-3 and TRBJ2-7, the full variable domain reads EAGVVQSPRYKIIEKKQPVAFWCNPISGHNTLYWYLQNLGQGPELLIRYENEEAVDDSQLPKDRFSAERLKGVDSTLKIQPAELGDSAVYLCASSLGPASYEQYFGPGTRLTVT.

V and J are TRBV19 and TRBJ2-6; D is unresolved. CDR3 length equals 16 residues. V lost 8 bases and J lost 0, with 14 bases in between. The germline CDR1 and CDR2 sequences are LNHDA and SQIVND (reference sequence). The CDR3 here is CASDNFGVSGANVLTF. The DNA of the CDR3 is TGTGCCAGTGATAACTTTGGGGTCTCTGGGGCCAACGTCCTGACTTTC.

The rearrangement joins TRBV28 to TRBJ2-1; TRBD2 matches 9 bases. CDR3 length: 15 amino acids. Germline assignment: CDR1 MDHEN and CDR2 SYDVKM. The trim removed 5 bases at V and 1 base at J, leaving 3 bases unmatched. Here the CDR3 reads CASSLSGRSYNEQFF. The DNA for the CDR3 is TGTGCCAGCAGTCTTAGCGGGAGATCCTACAATGAGCAGTTCTTC.

This clonotype was recorded many times. J is TRBJ2-1 and V is TRBV27; 7 bases align to TRBD1. CDR3 length: 17 amino acids. After removal of 3 bases from V and 5 bases from J, the junction contained 13 bases not matched to a gene. Germline-derived CDR1 and CDR2 are MNHEY and SMNVEV (reference sequence). CDR3 protein: CASSLAPSGTENNEQFF. The CDR3 DNA follows: TGTGCCAGCAGTTTGGCCCCCTCCGGGACAGAGAACAATGAGCAGTTCTTC.

This clonotype was observed many times. V gene TRBV29-1 combines with J gene TRBJ2-7; D possibly uses TRBD1 or TRBD2 (5 bases each). Germline values: CDR1 SQVTM, CDR2 ANQGSEA. Deletions cut 7 bases from V and 0 bases from J, with 10 bases between. The CDR3 is 12 residues long. Here the CDR3 reads CSGGRSSYEQYF. The DNA of the CDR3 is TGCAGCGGGGGACGCAGCTCCTACGAGCAGTACTTC.

Worth noting for this clonotype: A far larger clone is one nucleotide away, so this likely arose from a read error. Here the CDR3 reads CASSLGRGVREQFF. The CDR3 region has the DNA TGTGCCAGCAGCTTAGGGAGAGGGGTCCGCGAGCAGTTCTTC. The chain carries TRBV7-9 and TRBJ2-1; D assignment may be TRBD1 or TRBD2 (5 bases each). From germline, CDR1 is SEHNR and CDR2 FQNEAQ (reference sequence). The CDR3 runs to 14 residues. V lost 1 base to trimming and J lost 10 bases, with 14 bases between them.